Each of the 8 T cell receptor beta chains below was sequenced from the same sample in a study of technical replicates of blood from several donors. Measured with immunoSEQ multiplex PCR; TCRdb has only the in-frame clones, and not every one. Here the sample spans approximately 75,000 clones, around 97% being singletons. Sequencing was carried out using T cells isolated from PBMCs. The receptors stem from a human donor in good health.

V and J are TRBV5-1 and TRBJ2-5; TRBD1 aligns across 8 bases. With 0 bases clipped from V and 1 base from J, the junction kept 2 bases outside the gene matches. Germline CDR1 and CDR2: SGHRS and YFSETQ. The CDR3 length is 15 residues. The CDR3 nucleotides are TGCGCCAGCAGCTTGGTGGGGACAGGCCAAGAGACCCAGTACTTC. This sequence encodes CASSLVGTGQETQYF.

DNA of the CDR3: TGTGCCAGCAGCCTCGCGGGTGCCTTAGATACGCAGTATTTT. Its protein product is CASSLAGALDTQYF. J is TRBJ2-3 and V is TRBV7-2, with D possibly TRBD2 on 5 matching bases. This CDR3 spans 14 amino acids. In germline, CDR1 is SGHTA, CDR2 FQGNSA. The ends were cut back, 5 bases at V and 5 bases at J, with 14 bases in the middle.

This clone was observed a single time. V is TRBV19 and J is TRBJ2-3, with 13 bases fitting TRBD2. CDR1 and CDR2 from the germline V gene are LNHDA and SQIVND (reference sequence). The J segment lost 2 bases and the V segment lost 2 bases, leaving 7 bases of the junction unmatched. The length of the CDR3 is 18 residues. The CDR3 spells CASSITGTSGKFTDTQYF. The DNA for the CDR3 is TGTGCCAGTAGTATAACCGGGACTAGCGGGAAATTCACAGATACGCAGTATTTT.

The chain combines TRBV19 with TRBJ2-7; perhaps TRBD1 as D (6 bases). V lost 5 bases to trimming and J lost 2 bases, with 19 bases between them. Germline values: CDR1 LNHDA, CDR2 SQIVND (reference sequence). The CDR3 spans 16 residues. The CDR3: CASSPSRQAHPYEQYF. The CDR3 region has the DNA TGTGCCAGTAGTCCTTCCAGACAGGCTCACCCCTACGAGCAGTACTTC.

This rearrangement joins TRBV4-2 to TRBJ2-7, with TRBD1 identical over 8 bases. Germline lookup yields CDR1 LGHNA and CDR2 YNFKEQ. J lost 2 bases, V lost 3 bases, and 6 bases had no gene match. The CDR3 is 15 residues long. The CDR3 sequence: CASSHEDRVPYEQYF. CDR3 bases: TGTGCCAGCAGCCATGAGGACAGGGTCCCCTACGAGCAGTACTTC.

The chain carries TRBV5-1 and TRBJ1-6; D perhaps matches TRBD1 (6 bases). The CDR3 covers 15 residues. CDR1 and CDR2 from the germline V gene are SGHRS and YFSETQ. Trimming left V 1 base short and J 6 bases short, with 11 bases between. CDR3 in amino acids: CASSLYDRTNSPLHF. The DNA of the CDR3 is TGCGCCAGCAGCTTGTACGACAGGACTAATTCACCCCTCCACTTT.

This chain joins TRBV5-1 and TRBJ1-4; TRBD1 is a possible D gene (6 bases). Trimming took off 4 bases at V and 5 bases at J, with 12 bases between the two ends. There are 14 residues in the CDR3. From germline, CDR1 is SGHRS and CDR2 YFSETQ. The CDR3 reads CASSEDRRNEKLFF. In nucleotides, the CDR3 is TGCGCCAGCAGCGAGGACAGACGGAATGAAAAACTGTTTTTT. Using reference TRBV5-1 and TRBJ1-4 for the parts outside the CDR3, the full variable domain is KAGVTQTPRYLIKTRGQQVTLSCSPISGHRSVSWYQQTPGQGLQFLFEYFSETQRNKGNFPGRFSGRQFSNSRSEMNVSTLELGDSALYLCASSEDRRNEKLFFGSGTQLSVL.

The V and J genes are TRBV25-1 and TRBJ1-2, with 7 nucleotides matching TRBD1. The CDR3 sequence is 14 residues long. The V segment lost 3 bases and the J segment 4 bases; nucleotides outside the gene matches: 5. Germline V CDR1 and CDR2: MGHDK, SYGVNS. DNA for the CDR3: TGTGCCAGCAGTGAGCGCAGGGGGAGCTATGGCTACACCTTC. Encoded protein: CASSERRGSYGYTF.